The rows below give T cell receptor beta chains drawn from one sample of a study of blood T cell repertoires in COVID-19. The method was immunoSEQ multiplex PCR; TCRdb's version includes in-frame clones alone and lacks a portion of them. The data contain approximately 150,000 clones, around 80% of them singletons. Sequencing was done on a sample of peripheral blood. The receptors shown here come from a human donor with acute or convalescent COVID-19. The donor label of this sample is uncertain. Both conserved end residues are part of each CDR3. The order of the fields is V gene, J gene, clone size, D gene, CDR3 DNA, CDR3 protein. The D gene is left open where the match is weak. A clone size is listed for some rows: how often the clone was seen (once, few, many), or a class if it is expanded.

TRBV2,TRBJ1-4,NA,TRBD1,TGTGCCAGCAGTCTGACAGGGGTATACGATGAAAAACTGTTTTTT,CASSLTGVYDEKLFF
TRBV7-9,TRBJ1-2,once,NA,TGTGCCAGCAGCCCAAATATCGAGGGGGTCTATGGCTACACCTTC,CASSPNIEGVYGYTF
TRBV7-2,TRBJ1-1,NA,NA,TGTGCCAGCAGCTTAGCGCGGGGCAGGAGTAACACTGAAGCTTTCTTT,CASSLARGRSNTEAFF
TRBV30,TRBJ1-5,NA,NA,TGTGCCTGGAGTGGGACAGTCCCAGGCCAGCCCCAGCATTTT,CAWSGTVPGQPQHF
TRBV6-1,TRBJ2-5,NA,NA,TGTGCCAGCAGTGATTTACGGGGAAAGTACCAAGAGACCCAGTACTTC,CASSDLRGKYQETQYF
TRBV2,TRBJ1-5,NA,NA,TGTGCCAGCAGTGAGGAGCCGTATCAGCCCCAGCATTTT,CASSEEPYQPQHF
TRBV20-1,TRBJ1-2,NA,NA,TGCAGTGCCAACAGGGATGGCTACACCTTC,CSANRDGYTF
TRBV25-1,TRBJ1-1,NA,TRBD1,TGTGCCAGCAGTGTTTCCGGGACAGGGTACGCTTTCTTT,CASSVSGTGYAFF
TRBV20-1,TRBJ1-1,NA,NA,TGCAGTGCTAGTCTCATCAGGGCGGACACTGAAGCTTTCTTT,CSASLIRADTEAFF
TRBV2,TRBJ1-2,few,NA,TGTGCCAGCAGTGAATTACAGGATAATGGCTACACCTTC,CASSELQDNGYTF
TRBV6-5,TRBJ1-2,NA,NA,TGTGCCAGCAGTTACTCAGGAGGGCCTAACTATGGCTACACCTTC,CASSYSGGPNYGYTF
TRBV6-5,TRBJ2-1,NA,TRBD1,TGTGCCAGCAGGCCAAGACAGGGAATGAATGAGCAGTTCTTC,CASRPRQGMNEQFF
TRBV5-1,TRBJ2-1,NA,NA,TGCGCCAGCAGCTTAAATCCGGACAATGAGCAGTTCTTC,CASSLNPDNEQFF
TRBV6-6,TRBJ1-2,NA,TRBD1,TGTGCCAGCAGACCACCCCGGGACAGCGTCAACTATGGCTACACCTTC,CASRPPRDSVNYGYTF
TRBV5-5,TRBJ1-1,NA,TRBD1,TGTGCCAGCAGCCTCCGGACAGGTTTGAACACTGAAGCTTTCTTT,CASSLRTGLNTEAFF
TRBV6-5,TRBJ1-2,NA,TRBD1,TGTGCCAGCAGTTATAAGGCAGGGGGAGGAGGTGGCTACACCTTC,CASSYKAGGGGGYTF
TRBV7-3,TRBJ2-3,NA,NA,TGTGCCAGCAGCTTAACGAGTAGCACAGATACGCAGTATTTT,CASSLTSSTDTQYF
TRBV7-2,TRBJ2-3,NA,NA,TGTGCCAGCAGCCCAAGGGGGGGGGCCATGACAGATACGCAGTATTTT,CASSPRGGAMTDTQYF
TRBV5-1,TRBJ2-4,NA,TRBD2,TGCGCCAGCAGCGCCCGGGCTAGCGGGAAGGGTGACATTCAGTACTTC,CASSARASGKGDIQYF
TRBV19,TRBJ1-2,many,NA,TGTGCCAGTAGTACCCCCCCGGCGGAAAACTATGGCTACACCTTC,CASSTPPAENYGYTF
TRBV27,TRBJ1-1,NA,NA,TGTGCCAGCAGTCTCTCATTATCAAGGGGGAACACTGAAGCTTTCTTT,CASSLSLSRGNTEAFF
TRBV30,TRBJ2-7,NA,TRBD1,TGTGCCTGGAGTGTAGGGTACGGGACAGGGTCCCACGAGCAGTACTTC,CAWSVGYGTGSHEQYF
TRBV7-2,TRBJ1-6,NA,NA,TGTGCCAGCAGCTTCGACAGGAACTCCTATAATTCACCCCTCCACTTT,CASSFDRNSYNSPLHF
TRBV2,TRBJ1-2,NA,NA,TGTGCCAGCGAGGAGGGCCTCAACTATGGCTACACCTTC,CASEEGLNYGYTF
TRBV6-1,TRBJ1-2,NA,NA,TGTGCCAGCAGTGAATACAGCCTCTATGGCTACACCTTC,CASSEYSLYGYTF
TRBV19,TRBJ1-5,NA,TRBD1,TGTGCCAGTACCAACGGGCAGGGGGGACAGCCCCAGCATTTT,CASTNGQGGQPQHF
TRBV19,TRBJ1-1,NA,NA,TGTGCCAGTAGTTTCGGGGGAGCGGGGAACACTGAAGCTTTCTTT,CASSFGGAGNTEAFF
TRBV9,TRBJ1-2,NA,NA,TGTGCCAGCAGCGTAGTGGAGGGGTCCTATGGCTACACCTTC,CASSVVEGSYGYTF
TRBV5-1,TRBJ2-7,NA,TRBD1,TGCGCCAGCAGCCCACTACCGGACAGGGGGAATGACGAGCAGTACTTC,CASSPLPDRGNDEQYF
TRBV6-1,TRBJ1-4,NA,NA,TGTGCCAGCAGTGAAGCCCGGGGAGGAAGAGAAAAACTGTTTTTT,CASSEARGGREKLFF
TRBV10-1,TRBJ2-7,NA,TRBD2,TGCGCCAGCAGACCCCCGGGACTAGCGGGGGCGCAGTACTTCTACGAGCAGTACTTC,CASRPPGLAGAQYFYEQYF
TRBV19,TRBJ2-3,NA,NA,TGTGCCAGTAGCGGATCGGGACACCCTAGCACAGATACGCAGTATTTT,CASSGSGHPSTDTQYF
TRBV10-3,TRBJ2-7,few,TRBD2,TGTGCCATCAGTGAGAGCGGGGGGACCGAGCAGTACTTC,CAISESGGTEQYF
TRBV3-1/TRBV3-2,TRBJ2-2,NA,NA,TGTGCCAGCAGCCAAGGTCGGAACACCGGGGAGCTGTTTTTT,CASSQGRNTGELFF
TRBV2,TRBJ1-2,NA,NA,TGTGCCAGCAGTGGGACTTCAAACTATGGCTACACCTTC,CASSGTSNYGYTF
TRBV5-1,TRBJ2-1,NA,TRBD1,TGCGCCAGCAGCTCCCGGGACAGCGAGCAGTTCTTC,CASSSRDSEQFF
TRBV5-6,TRBJ2-7,NA,NA,TGTGCCAGCAGCCTGCCGGACAGCTTGTACGAGCAGTACTTC,CASSLPDSLYEQYF
TRBV3-1/TRBV3-2,TRBJ1-1,NA,NA,TGTGCCAGCAGCCATGCATCCAGGAGCCGGGGCACTGAAGCTTTCTTT,CASSHASRSRGTEAFF
TRBV5-5,TRBJ2-7,NA,NA,TGTGCCAGCAGCCTAATCTACGAGCAGTACTTC,CASSLIYEQYF
TRBV19,TRBJ1-2,NA,TRBD1,TGTGCCAGTAGGTTGACAGGGGAGCGAGACGGCTACACCTTC,CASRLTGERDGYTF
TRBV11-3,TRBJ2-7,NA,NA,TGTGCCAGCAGCCCCACGGACAGCGGCGAGCAGTACTTC,CASSPTDSGEQYF
TRBV10-1,TRBJ2-2,NA,TRBD2,TGCGCCAGCAGTGTAGCGGGGTTGAACACCGGGGAGCTGTTTTTT,CASSVAGLNTGELFF
TRBV2,TRBJ2-3,NA,NA,TGTGCCAGCTCTAGGGGTAGGGGCACAGATACGCAGTATTTT,CASSRGRGTDTQYF
TRBV4-1,TRBJ2-3,NA,TRBD2,TGCGCCAGCAGCCAAGAGATTCTAGCGGGGCCCACAGATACGCAGTATTTT,CASSQEILAGPTDTQYF
TRBV7-8,TRBJ1-6,few,NA,TGTGCCAGCAGCTCGGACATTGACTATAATTCACCCCTCCACTTT,CASSSDIDYNSPLHF
TRBV5-1,TRBJ2-5,few,TRBD2,TGCGCCAGCAGCTGGACTAGCGGGGAAGAGACCCAGTACTTC,CASSWTSGEETQYF
TRBV15,TRBJ1-2,once,TRBD1,TGTGCCACCAGCAGGGACAGGGGGCCTTCTAACTATGGCTACACCTTC,CATSRDRGPSNYGYTF
TRBV6-5,TRBJ1-4,many,NA,TGTGCCAGCAGTTACAGGGGCGGGAGAACTAATGAAAAACTGTTTTTT,CASSYRGGRTNEKLFF
TRBV29-1,TRBJ1-2,NA,NA,TGCAGCGCGGGGCAGGGTTTGAGCTATGGCTACACCTTC,CSAGQGLSYGYTF
TRBV7-9,TRBJ1-2,NA,NA,TGTGCCAGCAGTTCCGTCTTCGGGGTGACTAACTATGGCTACACCTTC,CASSSVFGVTNYGYTF
TRBV6-1,TRBJ1-1,NA,TRBD1,TGTGCCAGCAGTGAAGCTAGGGGGACAGGGTGGATCACTGAAGCTTTCTTT,CASSEARGTGWITEAFF
TRBV30,TRBJ1-4,once,NA,TGTGCCTGGAGTGGGAGTCTAAGTGAAAAACTGTTTTTT,CAWSGSLSEKLFF
TRBV3-1/TRBV3-2,TRBJ2-3,NA,NA,TGTGCCAGCAGCCAAGGGGCGGGTCCACCCCGGGATACGCAGTATTTT,CASSQGAGPPRDTQYF